This T cell receptor (beta chain) was identified in a study of shared clonotypes between healthy human individuals. General study results and limits: In contrast to clonotypes shared by all four donors, non-shared clonotypes had lower generation probabilities. Sorted-subset sequencing was shown by rarefaction to be incomplete despite large depth.

Trimming removed 4 bases from V and 4 bases from J; junction bases left unmatched: 5. The germline gives CDR1 SNHLY, CDR2 FYNNEI. The length of the CDR3 is 14 residues. About this clone: Its antigen is not identified. Other DNA sequences within the sample encode an identical CDR3.

A deep-level run was used for the assay. In the sorted-subset replicate PCRs, 150 to 200 ng DNA, roughly 29,000 T cell genomes, was used. Profiled with immunoSEQ multiplex PCR; TCRdb holds only in-frame clones, not every one. This table has under 2,500,000 clones, about 94% appearing once. The receptor was derived from a man younger than 30 in good health. J is TRBJ2-3 and V is TRBV2; 7 bases align to TRBD2. Sequencing was done on a sample of naive CD4+ T cells sorted from blood. Documented subset: CD45RA+ positively selected. The CDR3 nucleotides are TGTGCCAGCAGTGGGGGAGGGAGCGCAGATACGCAGTATTTT. Its translation is CASSGGGSADTQYF.